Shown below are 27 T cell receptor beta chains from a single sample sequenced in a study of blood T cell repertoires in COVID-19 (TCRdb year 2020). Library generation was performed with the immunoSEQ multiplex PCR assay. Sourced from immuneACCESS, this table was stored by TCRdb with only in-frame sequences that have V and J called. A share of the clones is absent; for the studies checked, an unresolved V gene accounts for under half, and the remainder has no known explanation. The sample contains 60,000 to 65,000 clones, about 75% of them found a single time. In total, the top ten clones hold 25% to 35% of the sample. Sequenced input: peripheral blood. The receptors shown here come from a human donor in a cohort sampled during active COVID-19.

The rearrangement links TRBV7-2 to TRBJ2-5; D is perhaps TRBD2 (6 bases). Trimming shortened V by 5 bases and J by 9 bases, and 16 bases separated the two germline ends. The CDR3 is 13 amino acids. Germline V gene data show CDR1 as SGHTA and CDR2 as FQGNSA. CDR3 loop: CASSPLGPGAQYF. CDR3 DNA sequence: TGTGCCAGCAGCCCGTTGGGCCCGGGGGCCCAGTACTTC.

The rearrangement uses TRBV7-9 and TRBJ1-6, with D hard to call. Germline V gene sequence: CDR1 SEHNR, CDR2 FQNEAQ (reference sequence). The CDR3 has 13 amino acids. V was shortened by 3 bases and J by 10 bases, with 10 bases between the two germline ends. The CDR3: CASSFGERSPLHF. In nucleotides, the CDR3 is TGTGCCAGCAGCTTCGGGGAGAGATCACCCCTCCACTTT.

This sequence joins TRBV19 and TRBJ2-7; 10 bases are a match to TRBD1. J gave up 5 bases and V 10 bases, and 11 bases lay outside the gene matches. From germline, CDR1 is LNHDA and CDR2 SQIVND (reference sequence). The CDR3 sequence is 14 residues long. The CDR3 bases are TGTGCCACCAAACGGGACAGGGGATTCAACGAGCAGTACTTC. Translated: CATKRDRGFNEQYF.

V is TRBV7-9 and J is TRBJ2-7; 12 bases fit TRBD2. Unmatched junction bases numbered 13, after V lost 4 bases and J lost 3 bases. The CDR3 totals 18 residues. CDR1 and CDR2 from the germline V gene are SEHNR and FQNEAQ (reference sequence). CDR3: CASSSVVHSGLAGYEQYF. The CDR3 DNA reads TGTGCCAGCAGCTCCGTCGTTCACTCGGGACTAGCGGGCTACGAGCAGTACTTC.

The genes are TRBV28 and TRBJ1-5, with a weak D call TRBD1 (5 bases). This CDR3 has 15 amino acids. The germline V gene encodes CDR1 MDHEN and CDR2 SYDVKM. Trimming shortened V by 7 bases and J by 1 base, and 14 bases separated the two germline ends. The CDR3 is CASKKNRISNQPQHF. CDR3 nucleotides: TGTGCCAGCAAAAAGAACAGGATAAGCAATCAGCCCCAGCATTTT.

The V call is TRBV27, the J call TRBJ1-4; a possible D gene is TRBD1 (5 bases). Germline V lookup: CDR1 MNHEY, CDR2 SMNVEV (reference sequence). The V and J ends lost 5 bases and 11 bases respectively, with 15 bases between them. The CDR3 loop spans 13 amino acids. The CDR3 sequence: CASSRGVGGKLFF. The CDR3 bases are TGTGCCAGCAGTCGTGGGGTTGGGGGGAAACTGTTTTTT.

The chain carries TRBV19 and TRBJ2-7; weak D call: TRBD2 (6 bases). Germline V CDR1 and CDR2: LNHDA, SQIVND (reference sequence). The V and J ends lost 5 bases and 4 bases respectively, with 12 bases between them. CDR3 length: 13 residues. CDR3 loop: CASSFAGQYEQYF. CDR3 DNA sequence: TGTGCCAGTAGTTTTGCGGGGCAGTACGAGCAGTACTTC.

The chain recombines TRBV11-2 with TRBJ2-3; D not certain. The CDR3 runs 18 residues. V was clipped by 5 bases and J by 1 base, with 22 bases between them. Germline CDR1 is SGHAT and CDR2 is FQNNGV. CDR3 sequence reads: CASSLNPEYSVRTDTQYF. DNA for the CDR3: TGTGCCAGCAGCCTGAACCCCGAGTATAGTGTCCGCACAGATACGCAGTATTTT. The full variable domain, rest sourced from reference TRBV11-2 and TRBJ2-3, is EAGVAQSPRYKIIEKRQSVAFWCNPISGHATLYWYQQILGQGPKLLIQFQNNGVVDDSQLPKDRFSAERLKGVDSTLKIQPAKLEDSAVYLCASSLNPEYSVRTDTQYFGPGTRLTVL.

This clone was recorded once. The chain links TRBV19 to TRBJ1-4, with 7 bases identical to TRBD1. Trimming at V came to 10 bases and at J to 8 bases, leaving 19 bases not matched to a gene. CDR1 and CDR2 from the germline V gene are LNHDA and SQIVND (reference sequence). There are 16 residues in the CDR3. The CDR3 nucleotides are TGTGCCATTTTGCCCATAGGGCAGGGGGTAGGGGAAAAACTGTTTTTT. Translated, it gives CAILPIGQGVGEKLFF. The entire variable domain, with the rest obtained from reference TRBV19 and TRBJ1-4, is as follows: DGGITQSPKYLFRKEGQNVTLSCEQNLNHDAMYWYRQDPGQGLRLIYYSQIVNDFQKGDIAEGYSVSREKKESFPLTVTSAQKNPTAFYLCAILPIGQGVGEKLFFGSGTQLSVL.

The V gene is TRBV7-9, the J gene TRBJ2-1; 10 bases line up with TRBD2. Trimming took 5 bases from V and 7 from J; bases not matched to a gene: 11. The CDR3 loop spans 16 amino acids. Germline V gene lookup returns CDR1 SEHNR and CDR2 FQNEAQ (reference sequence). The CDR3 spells CASSHYPSGRGNEQFF. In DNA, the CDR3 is TGTGCCAGCAGCCATTACCCTAGCGGGAGAGGGAATGAGCAGTTCTTC.

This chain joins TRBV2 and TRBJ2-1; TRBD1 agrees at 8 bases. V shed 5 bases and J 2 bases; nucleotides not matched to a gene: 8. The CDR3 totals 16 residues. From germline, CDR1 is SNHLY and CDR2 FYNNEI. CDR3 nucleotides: TGTGCCAGCAGTCTCTCCGGGACAGGAACCTACAATGAGCAGTTCTTC. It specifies CASSLSGTGTYNEQFF.

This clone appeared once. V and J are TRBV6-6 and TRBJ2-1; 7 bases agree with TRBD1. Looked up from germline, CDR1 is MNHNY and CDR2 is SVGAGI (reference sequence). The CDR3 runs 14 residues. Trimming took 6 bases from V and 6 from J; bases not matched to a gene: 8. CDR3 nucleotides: TGTGCCAGCAGGCCCCGGGACAGCCGCAATGAGCAGTTCTTC. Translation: CASRPRDSRNEQFF.

In DNA form, the CDR3 reads TGTGCCAGCAGCCCTTATGGACAGACTAGCAATCAGCCCCAGCATTTT. The encoded protein is CASSPYGQTSNQPQHF. V is TRBV7-2 and J is TRBJ1-5; possible D gene TRBD1, 6 bases. Germline lookup yields CDR1 SGHTA and CDR2 FQGNSA. The CDR3 extends over 16 amino acids. V dropped 5 bases and J dropped 0 bases, with 14 bases sitting between them.

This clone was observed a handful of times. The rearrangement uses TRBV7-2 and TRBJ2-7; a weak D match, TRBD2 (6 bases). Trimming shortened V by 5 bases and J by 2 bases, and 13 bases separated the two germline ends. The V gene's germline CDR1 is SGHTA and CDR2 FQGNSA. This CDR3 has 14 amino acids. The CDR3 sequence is CASSPRESTYEQYF. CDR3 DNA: TGTGCCAGCAGCCCCCGGGAGTCAACCTACGAGCAGTACTTC.

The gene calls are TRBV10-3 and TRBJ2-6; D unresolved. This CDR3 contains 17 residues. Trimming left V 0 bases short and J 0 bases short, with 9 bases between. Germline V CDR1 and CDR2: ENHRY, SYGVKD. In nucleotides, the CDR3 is TGTGCCATCAGTGAGTCGAGGCCCGCCTCTGGGGCCAACGTCCTGACTTTC. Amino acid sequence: CAISESRPASGANVLTF.

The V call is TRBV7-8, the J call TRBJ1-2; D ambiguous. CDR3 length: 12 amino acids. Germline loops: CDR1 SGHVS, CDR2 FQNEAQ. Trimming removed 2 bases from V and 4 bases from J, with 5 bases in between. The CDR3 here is CASSLNIYGYTF. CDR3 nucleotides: TGTGCCAGCAGCTTAAATATCTATGGCTACACCTTC. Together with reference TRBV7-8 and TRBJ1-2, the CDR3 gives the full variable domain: GAGVSQSPRYKVAKRGQDVALRCDPISGHVSLFWYQQALGQGPEFLTYFQNEAQLDKSGLPSDRFFAERPEGSVSTLKIQRTQQEDSAVYLCASSLNIYGYTFGSGTRLTVV.

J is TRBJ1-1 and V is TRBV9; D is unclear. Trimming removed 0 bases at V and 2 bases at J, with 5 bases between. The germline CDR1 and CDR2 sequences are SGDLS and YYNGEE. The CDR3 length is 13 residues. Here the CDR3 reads CASSVATNTEAFF. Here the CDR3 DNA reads TGTGCCAGCAGCGTAGCTACTAACACTGAAGCTTTCTTT.

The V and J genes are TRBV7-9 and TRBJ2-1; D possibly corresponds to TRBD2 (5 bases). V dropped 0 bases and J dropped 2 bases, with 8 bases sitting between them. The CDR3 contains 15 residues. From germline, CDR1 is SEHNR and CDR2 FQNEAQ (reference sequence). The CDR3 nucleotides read TGTGCCAGCAGCTTAGCTAGCGAAACCTACAATGAGCAGTTCTTC. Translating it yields CASSLASETYNEQFF.

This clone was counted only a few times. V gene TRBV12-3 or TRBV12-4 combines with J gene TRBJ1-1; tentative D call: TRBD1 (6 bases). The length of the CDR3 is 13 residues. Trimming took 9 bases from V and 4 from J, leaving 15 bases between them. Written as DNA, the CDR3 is TGTGCCAGTTCGGACAGTCCTTTCACTGAAGCTTTCTTT. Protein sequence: CASSDSPFTEAFF.

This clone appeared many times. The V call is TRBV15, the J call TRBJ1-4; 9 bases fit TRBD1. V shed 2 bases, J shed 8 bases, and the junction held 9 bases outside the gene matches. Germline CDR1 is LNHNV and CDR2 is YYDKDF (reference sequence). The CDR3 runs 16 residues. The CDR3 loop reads CATSRSLDRGGEKLFF. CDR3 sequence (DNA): TGTGCCACCAGCAGATCCTTGGACAGGGGAGGAGAAAAACTGTTTTTT.

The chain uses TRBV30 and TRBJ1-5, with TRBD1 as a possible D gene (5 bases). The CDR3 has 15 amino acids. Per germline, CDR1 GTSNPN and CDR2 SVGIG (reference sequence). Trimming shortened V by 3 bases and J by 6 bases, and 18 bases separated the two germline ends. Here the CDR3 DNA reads TGTGCCTGGAGCGGGATGGGGGGGGAAGGTCAGCCCCAGCATTTT. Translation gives CAWSGMGGEGQPQHF.

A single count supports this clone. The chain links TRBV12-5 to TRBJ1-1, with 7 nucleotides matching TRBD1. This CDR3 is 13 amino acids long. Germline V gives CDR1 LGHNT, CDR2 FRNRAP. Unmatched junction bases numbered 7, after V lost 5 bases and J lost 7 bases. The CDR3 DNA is TGTGCTAGTGGTCCCGACAGGGTCAGTGAAGCTTTCTTT. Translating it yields CASGPDRVSEAFF.

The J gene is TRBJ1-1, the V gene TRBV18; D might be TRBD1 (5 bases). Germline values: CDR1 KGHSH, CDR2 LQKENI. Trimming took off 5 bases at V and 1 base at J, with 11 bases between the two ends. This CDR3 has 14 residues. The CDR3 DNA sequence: TGTGCCAGCTCATCATCCCAGGGGAACACTGAAGCTTTCTTT. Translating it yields CASSSSQGNTEAFF.

The CDR3 spells CASSQDRSGRASDTQYF. The CDR3 region has the DNA TGTGCCAGCAGCCAAGATCGAAGCGGGAGGGCCTCGGATACGCAGTATTTT. This chain connects TRBV4-2 to TRBJ2-3; 10 nucleotides line up with TRBD2. CDR1 and CDR2 (germline): LGHNA, YNFKEQ. With V trimmed by 0 bases and J by 6 bases, 9 bases remained unmatched. This CDR3 spans 17 amino acids.

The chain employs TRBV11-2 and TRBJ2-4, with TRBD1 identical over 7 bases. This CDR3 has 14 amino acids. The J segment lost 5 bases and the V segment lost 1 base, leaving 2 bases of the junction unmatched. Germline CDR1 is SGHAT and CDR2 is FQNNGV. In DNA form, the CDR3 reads TGTGCCAGCAGCTTAGGGACAGGCCAAAACATTCAGTACTTC. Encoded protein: CASSLGTGQNIQYF.

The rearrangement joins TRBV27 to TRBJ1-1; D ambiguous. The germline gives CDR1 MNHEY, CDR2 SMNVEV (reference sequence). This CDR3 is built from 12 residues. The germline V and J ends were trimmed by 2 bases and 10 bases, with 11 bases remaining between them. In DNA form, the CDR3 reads TGTGCCAGCAGTTTAATCGGGAGGGCAGCTTTCTTT. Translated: CASSLIGRAAFF.

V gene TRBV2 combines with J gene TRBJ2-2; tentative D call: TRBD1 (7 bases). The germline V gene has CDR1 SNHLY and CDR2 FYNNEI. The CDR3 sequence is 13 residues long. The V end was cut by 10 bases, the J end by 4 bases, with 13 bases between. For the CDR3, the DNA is TGTGCCACTTTTCAGGGGGGCACCGGGGAGCTGTTTTTT. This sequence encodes CATFQGGTGELFF.